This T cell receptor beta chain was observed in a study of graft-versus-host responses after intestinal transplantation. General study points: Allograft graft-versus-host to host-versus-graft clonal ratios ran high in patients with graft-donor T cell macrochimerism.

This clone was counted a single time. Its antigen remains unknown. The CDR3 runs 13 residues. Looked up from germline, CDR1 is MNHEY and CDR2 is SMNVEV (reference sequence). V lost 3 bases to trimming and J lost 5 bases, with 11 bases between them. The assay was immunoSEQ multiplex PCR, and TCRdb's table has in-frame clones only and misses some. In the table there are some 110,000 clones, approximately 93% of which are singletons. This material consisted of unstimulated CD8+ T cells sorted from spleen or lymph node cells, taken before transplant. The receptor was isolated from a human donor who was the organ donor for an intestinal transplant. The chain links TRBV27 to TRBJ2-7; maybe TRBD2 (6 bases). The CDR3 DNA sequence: TGTGCCAGCAGTTTCGGGGGTCGCCACGAGCAGTACTTC. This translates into CASSFGGRHEQYF.